What follows is one TCR beta chain and its context. Antigen specificity is unknown. The CDR3 has 12 residues. Germline CDR1 reads SQVTM; CDR2 reads ANQGSEA. Unmatched junction bases numbered 6, after V lost 7 bases and J lost 5 bases. This sample is drawn from a study of siplizumab effects on memory and regulatory T cells. The assay was immunoSEQ multiplex PCR, and TCRdb's table has in-frame clones only and misses some. This sample yields tens of thousands of clones, of which 94% are seen a single time; 0.3% belongs to the top ten. Overall study findings and caveats: Memory cells seemed less diverse than naive T cells, which seemed major alloresponse contributors.

The chain carries TRBV29-1 and TRBJ2-7, with 9 bases matching TRBD1. The origin of this receptor is a human donor in good health. Sample: non-Treg CD4+ T cells sorted from blood. CDR3 residues: CSGTGTGNEQYF. The CDR3 DNA is TGCAGCGGTACAGGGACAGGGAACGAGCAGTACTTC.